Listed here are 8 T cell receptor beta chains from one sample, sequenced in a study of cytomegalovirus exposure and HLA in healthy donors. The study ran its PCR with 60 Vbeta and 13 Jbeta primers. Sequencing was performed with immunoSEQ multiplex PCR; in TCRdb, only in-frame clones are kept and a portion is missing. The table lists 60,000 to 80,000 clones. Sequencing was performed on PBMCs. These receptors all stem from a man aged 35 to 55 in good health and CMV-seronegative.

This sequence joins TRBV6-1 and TRBJ2-3; 7 nucleotides align to TRBD1. The V gene end was trimmed by 7 bases and the J gene end by 3 bases; junction bases not matched to a gene: 4. From germline, CDR1 is MNHNS and CDR2 SASEGT. The CDR3 contains 13 residues. CDR3 in DNA: TGTGCCAGCAACCAGGGGGAAACAGATACGCAGTATTTT. Residues: CASNQGETDTQYF.

The chain couples TRBV11-2 to TRBJ2-2; 7 nucleotides match TRBD1. There are 13 residues in the CDR3. The V gene end was trimmed by 6 bases and the J gene end by 8 bases; junction bases not matched to a gene: 6. Germline assignment: CDR1 SGHAT and CDR2 FQNNGV. For the CDR3, the DNA is TGTGCCAGCAGTGCGACAGGGCCAGGGGAGCTGTTTTTT. This encodes CASSATGPGELFF.

The chain is built from TRBV9 and TRBJ1-2; D gene uncertain. Per germline, CDR1 SGDLS and CDR2 YYNGEE. The CDR3 extends over 15 amino acids. Trimming cost V 0 bases and J 1 base, with 10 bases left between them. The CDR3 region has the DNA TGTGCCAGCAGCGTAGACAGCAAGGTTAACTATGGCTACACCTTC. It specifies CASSVDSKVNYGYTF.

V gene TRBV7-9 combines with J gene TRBJ2-5; 8 positions agree with TRBD1. The CDR3 runs to 14 residues. Losses at the gene ends were 3 bases for V and 5 bases for J; bases not matched to a gene: 5. Germline loops: CDR1 SEHNR, CDR2 FQNEAQ (reference sequence). The CDR3 DNA reads TGTGCCAGCAGCTTCGACAGGGGATGGGAGACCCAGTACTTC. This codes for CASSFDRGWETQYF.

The J gene is TRBJ1-6, the V gene TRBV19, with 10 bases that match TRBD1. The J segment lost 8 bases and the V segment lost 7 bases, leaving 5 bases of the junction unmatched. The CDR3 has 14 amino acids. Germline V gene lookup returns CDR1 LNHDA and CDR2 SQIVND (reference sequence). CDR3 coding DNA: TGTGCCAGTACCCAGACAGGGGGCTATTCACCCCTCCACTTT. Translating it yields CASTQTGGYSPLHF.

V gene TRBV18 combines with J gene TRBJ2-7, with D hard to call. CDR3 size: 13 residues. Between the trimmed V and J ends, which lost 6 bases and 1 base, there was a span of 10 bases. Germline V gene sequence: CDR1 KGHSH, CDR2 LQKENI. The CDR3 DNA reads TGTGCCAGCTCCCAGACTCGTTCCTACGAGCAGTACTTC. Translating it yields CASSQTRSYEQYF.

This chain uses TRBV5-4 with TRBJ2-5; 10 bases line up with TRBD1. With 0 bases clipped from V and 5 bases from J, the junction kept 4 bases outside the gene matches. CDR3 length: 15 residues. Germline V lookup: CDR1 SGHNT, CDR2 YYREEE (reference sequence). CDR3 in DNA: TGTGCCAGCAGCTTGGCGGGACAGGGGAAGGAGACCCAGTACTTC. This codes for CASSLAGQGKETQYF.

V is TRBV5-1 and J is TRBJ2-7; TRBD1 aligns across 12 bases. This CDR3 has 16 residues. V lost 4 bases to trimming and J lost 0 bases; unmatched junction nucleotides: 5. Germline V lookup: CDR1 SGHRS, CDR2 YFSETQ. The CDR3 protein is CASSPGTGGPSYEQYF. The CDR3 bases are TGCGCCAGCAGCCCCGGGACAGGGGGCCCCTCCTACGAGCAGTACTTC.